This TCR beta chain was recorded in a study of tumour-infiltrating T cells in Burkitt lymphoma. Clones were sequenced by immunoSEQ multiplex PCR, and TCRdb holds only the in-frame ones, with some missing. There are under 600 clones in the sample; roughly 15% occur only once, and approximately 4.3% lies in the top ten. CDR3 size: 16 residues. The sequencing sample was made of tumor tissue. The V call is TRBV21-1, the J call TRBJ1-3. TRBV21-1 is listed as a pseudogene. The TCR comes from a human donor with Burkitt lymphoma. This CDR3 reads CASGRYRHHSGNTIYF. CDR3 bases: TGTGCCAGCGGACGATACAGACACCACTCTGGAAACACCATATATTTT.